These 3 T cell receptor beta chains were sequenced from one sample in a study of blood T cell repertoires in COVID-19. Libraries were prepared by immunoSEQ multiplex PCR; TCRdb keeps only in-frame clonotypes and omits some of them. Among around 210,000 clones, approximately 88% were seen once, and the ten largest hold roughly 8.8%. Specimen: PBMCs or T cells enriched from blood (not recorded which). The receptors were gathered from a woman aged 18-30 years who had recovered from COVID-19.

The rearrangement joins TRBV2 to TRBJ1-5; possible D gene TRBD1, 6 bases. This CDR3 contains 14 residues. Looked up from germline, CDR1 is SNHLY and CDR2 is FYNNEI. V was clipped by 6 bases and J by 7 bases, with 16 bases between them. The CDR3 DNA follows: TGTGCCAGCAGCGGTCGGGGGGCTAGGCAGCCCCAGCATTTT. Amino acid sequence: CASSGRGARQPQHF.

Notes on this clone: At one of its ends the junction is not consistent with the germline gene, which may arise from a read error. The chain combines TRBV6-5 with TRBJ2-3, with 10 bases identical to TRBD1. The CDR3 has 15 residues. In germline, CDR1 is MNHEY, CDR2 SVGAGI. The CDR3 region is CASRTPGQGLPFPFF. The CDR3 DNA reads as TGTGCCAGCAGGACACCGGGACAGGGGCTCCCTTTCCCCTTTTTT.

This chain joins TRBV29-1 and TRBJ1-1; 8 bases line up with TRBD1. Germline V gives CDR1 SQVTM, CDR2 ANQGSEA. The CDR3 runs 17 residues. Trimming at V came to 4 bases and at J to 1 base, leaving 14 bases not matched to a gene. The CDR3 spells CSVGWLRWDRTNTEAFF. In nucleotides, the CDR3 is TGCAGCGTTGGCTGGCTCCGATGGGACAGGACGAACACTGAAGCTTTCTTT.